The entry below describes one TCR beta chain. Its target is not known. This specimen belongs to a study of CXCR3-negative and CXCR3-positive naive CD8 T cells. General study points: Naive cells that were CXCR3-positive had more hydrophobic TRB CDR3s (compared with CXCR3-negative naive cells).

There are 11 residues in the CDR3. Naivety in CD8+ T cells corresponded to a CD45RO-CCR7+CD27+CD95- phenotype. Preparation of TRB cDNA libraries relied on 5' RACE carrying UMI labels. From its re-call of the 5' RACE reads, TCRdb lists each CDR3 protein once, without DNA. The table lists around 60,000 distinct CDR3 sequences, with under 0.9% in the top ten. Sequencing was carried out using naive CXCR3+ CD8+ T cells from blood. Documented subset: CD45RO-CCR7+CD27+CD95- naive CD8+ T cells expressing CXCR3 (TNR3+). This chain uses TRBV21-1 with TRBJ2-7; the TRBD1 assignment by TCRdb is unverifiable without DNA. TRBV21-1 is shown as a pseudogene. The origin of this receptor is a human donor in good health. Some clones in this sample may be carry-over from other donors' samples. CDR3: CASRSNRDSLF.